These 10 T cell receptor beta chains were all obtained from the same sample, sequenced in a study of CD8 T cells in ankylosing spondylitis. TCRdb re-analysed the 5' RACE reads in MiXCR, keeping a single row per CDR3 protein. The data show about 340,000 distinct CDR3 sequences, with roughly 14% seen just once and 0.9% to 1.2% held by the top ten. Sequences were obtained from blood, either unsorted or a sorted T cell fraction (not recorded which). Receptors originate from a male donor with ankylosing spondylitis or in good health (not recorded which).

This chain joins TRBV4-1 and TRBJ2-5; maybe TRBD2 (6 bases). V dropped 1 base and J dropped 5 bases, with 11 bases sitting between them. The CDR3 covers 14 residues. Germline V gene lookup returns CDR1 MGHRA and CDR2 YSYEKL. The CDR3 is CASSQVFGRETQYF. CDR3 sequence (DNA): TGCGCCAGCAGCCAAGTGTTTGGGAGGGAGACCCAGTACTTC.

V is TRBV5-6 and J is TRBJ2-5; 9 bases align to TRBD2. V dropped 0 bases and J dropped 1; count of bases not matched to a gene: 7. Germline loops: CDR1 SGHDT, CDR2 YYEEEE. This CDR3 has 17 residues. The CDR3 protein is CASSLDNSGSFQETQYF. The CDR3, as DNA: TGTGCCAGCAGCTTGGACAATAGCGGGAGCTTCCAAGAGACCCAGTACTTC.

This clonotype was observed many times. The gene calls are TRBV10-3 and TRBJ2-5; TRBD1 is a possible D gene (6 bases). The germline V and J ends were trimmed by 6 bases and 1 base, with 15 bases remaining between them. The CDR3 extends over 15 amino acids. CDR1 is ENHRY, CDR2 SYGVKD, per germline. CDR3 bases: TGTGCCATCAGGGGACAAGCCGGGCCCCAAGAGACCCAGTACTTC. Amino acid sequence: CAIRGQAGPQETQYF.

The V and J genes are TRBV12-3 or TRBV12-4 and TRBJ2-2; D unclear. This CDR3 is built from 15 residues. The V and J ends lost 8 bases and 1 base respectively, with 14 bases between them. CDR3 sequence reads: CASVWKGRNTGELFF. CDR3 coding DNA: TGTGCCAGCGTGTGGAAGGGCAGGAACACCGGGGAGCTGTTTTTT.

This clonotype was picked up a small number of times. V usage is TRBV6-2 or TRBV6-3 and J usage is TRBJ2-1; D is uncertain. Germline CDR1 is MNHEY and CDR2 is SVGEGT. Between the trimmed V and J ends, which lost 4 bases and 0 bases, there was a span of 10 bases. CDR3 length equals 15 residues. As DNA, the CDR3 is TGTGCCAGCAGTTTCGGCGAAAGCTCCTACAATGAGCAGTTCTTC. It yields the protein CASSFGESSYNEQFF.

The rearrangement uses TRBV12-3 or TRBV12-4 and TRBJ2-7, with D possibly being TRBD1 or TRBD2 (6 bases each). This CDR3 is 15 amino acids long. The V end lost 3 bases, the J end lost 6 bases, and 18 bases lay between the germline ends. Here the CDR3 reads CASSFRGLNILEQYF. As DNA, the CDR3 is TGTGCCAGCAGTTTCCGGGGGCTCAATATCCTCGAGCAGTACTTC.

This chain uses TRBV4-1 with TRBJ1-1; the D is unclear. The CDR3 runs 15 residues. The V end was cut by 1 base, the J end by 5 bases, with 14 bases between. Germline CDR1 MGHRA, CDR2 YSYEKL. CDR3 bases: TGCGCCAGCAGCCAAGCTCCCCTTGGGGAAACTGAAGCTTTCTTT. Translated: CASSQAPLGETEAFF.

This clonotype was seen a few times. The chain links TRBV6-1 to TRBJ2-5; perhaps TRBD1 as D (5 bases). The CDR3 has 16 amino acids. The germline V gene encodes CDR1 MNHNS and CDR2 SASEGT. Trimming shortened V by 7 bases and J by 1 base, and 19 bases separated the two germline ends. The CDR3 DNA reads as TGTGCCAGCACCCTTACCCAGGGTCTTTCCCAAGAGACCCAGTACTTC. The encoded protein is CASTLTQGLSQETQYF.

CDR3 residues: CASSVDTPGYEQYF. CDR3 nucleotide sequence: TGTGCCAGTAGTGTGGACACCCCCGGATACGAGCAGTACTTC. The chain links TRBV19 to TRBJ2-7, with a possible D match to TRBD1 (5 bases). V was shortened by 5 bases and J by 4 bases, with 15 bases between the two germline ends. The CDR3 is 14 amino acids. The V gene's germline CDR1 is LNHDA and CDR2 SQIVND (reference sequence).

This chain joins TRBV6-5 and TRBJ2-5; D is ambiguous. The germline gives CDR1 MNHEY, CDR2 SVGAGI. V lost 6 bases to trimming and J lost 4 bases, with 12 bases between them. This CDR3 spans 13 amino acids. CDR3 in DNA: TGTGCCAGCAGACGTCTCAAGGGAGAGACCCAGTACTTC. It encodes CASRRLKGETQYF.